This TCR beta chain was recorded in a study of blood T cell repertoires in COVID-19. The CDR3 is 14 residues long. V shed 5 bases and J 6 bases; nucleotides not matched to a gene: 9. Germline-derived CDR1 and CDR2 are LNHNV and YYDKDF (reference sequence). Here immunoSEQ multiplex PCR was the method, and the copy in TCRdb shows in-frame clones only, minus some. The table records almost 350,000 clones, approximately 89% of them present only once. This chain joins TRBV15 and TRBJ1-1, with 7 nucleotides matching TRBD1. Input material: peripheral blood. The TCR comes from a woman aged 55-70 years with COVID-19, enrolled during active disease. The CDR3 nucleotides are TGTGCCACCAGCGGGACGACAGGGAAGTCTGAAGCTTTCTTT. Protein: CATSGTTGKSEAFF.